Listed here are 20 T cell receptor beta chains from one sample, sequenced in a study of regulatory T cells in long-lasting Graves disease. Combining iRepertoire HTBI primers with Arm-PCR of CDR3 regions, the authors built TCR beta libraries. TCRdb re-analysed the multiplex PCR reads in MiXCR, keeping a single row per CDR3 protein. The sample yields hundreds of thousands of distinct CDR3 sequences, approximately 15% seen once. Time point meaning: newly diagnosed GD, antithyroid drugs for less than 3 months. RNA from PBMCs was the source of the TCR library. This sample was also put to use in a study of T cells in Graves' hyperthyroidism and ophthalmopathy.

Material: peripheral blood mononuclear cells (PBMCs), obtained at new diagnosis, from a patient treated with antithyroid drugs. Receptors were obtained from a woman in her 30s with Graves disease.

V is TRBV7-9 and J is TRBJ1-1, with 8 bases matching TRBD1. V was pared by 2 bases and J by 1 base, with 3 bases of the junction left unmatched. The germline V gene has CDR1 SEHNR and CDR2 FQNEAQ (reference sequence). CDR3 size: 15 residues. The CDR3 protein is CASSLPGTGNTEAFF. CDR3 in DNA: TGTGCCAGCAGCTTACCAGGGACAGGGAACACTGAAGCTTTCTTT.

This clonotype was observed a few times. J is TRBJ2-7 and V is TRBV7-8; either TRBD1 or TRBD2 may fit D (5 bases each). Germline assignment: CDR1 SGHVS and CDR2 FQNEAQ. V lost 1 base to trimming and J lost 2 bases, with 12 bases between them. The CDR3 has 15 amino acids. The CDR3 region is CASSLEGSLTYEQYF. The CDR3, as DNA: TGTGCCAGCAGCTTAGAGGGGAGTTTGACCTACGAGCAGTACTTC.

Points on this clonotype: This clone may be a read error of a much larger clone one base away. The chain employs TRBV11-2 and TRBJ2-5, with D unclear. Germline V gene sequence: CDR1 SGHAT, CDR2 FQNNGV. The CDR3 is 13 amino acids. V lost 0 bases and J 10 bases, leaving 12 bases between the germline ends. For the CDR3, the DNA is TGTGCCAGCAGCTTAGAACCCAATCCAGACCAGTACTTC. As protein: CASSLEPNPDQYF.

V and J are TRBV19 and TRBJ2-1; 13 bases match TRBD2. The CDR3 contains 15 residues. Per germline, CDR1 LNHDA and CDR2 SQIVND (reference sequence). V lost 5 bases, J lost 9 bases, and 7 bases stayed unmatched. The CDR3 DNA reads as TGTGCCAGTAGTCCACTAGCGGGAGGGCCGGGTGAGCAGTTCTTC. Translating it yields CASSPLAGGPGEQFF.

This clonotype was seen ten or more times. The chain is built from TRBV10-3 and TRBJ2-3; D is ambiguous. Germline CDR1 ENHRY, CDR2 SYGVKD. V lost 2 bases and J 2 bases, leaving 8 bases between the germline ends. This CDR3 contains 14 residues. CDR3 amino acids: CAISEGRTTDTQYF. CDR3 nucleotide sequence: TGTGCCATCAGTGAGGGACGGACCACAGATACGCAGTATTTT.

There are a few counts of this clonotype. This rearrangement joins TRBV19 to TRBJ2-1; D call uncertain. Germline V CDR1 and CDR2: LNHDA, SQIVND (reference sequence). V was trimmed by 4 bases and J by 8 bases, leaving 6 bases between them. The CDR3 runs 11 residues. The CDR3 DNA follows: TGTGCCAGTAGTACGGTGCATGAGCAGTTCTTC. Protein: CASSTVHEQFF. The complete variable domain, with remaining parts taken from reference TRBV19 and TRBJ2-1, reads DGGITQSPKYLFRKEGQNVTLSCEQNLNHDAMYWYRQDPGQGLRLIYYSQIVNDFQKGDIAEGYSVSREKKESFPLTVTSAQKNPTAFYLCASSTVHEQFFGPGTRLTVL.

The V gene is TRBV7-9, the J gene TRBJ1-4; D is unresolved. This CDR3 contains 17 residues. Germline V gene sequence: CDR1 SEHNR, CDR2 FQNEAQ (reference sequence). V was trimmed by 1 base and J by 0 bases, leaving 12 bases between them. The CDR3 bases are TGTGCCAGCAGCTTAGACCCGACTTATGCAACTAATGAAAAACTGTTTTTT. This sequence encodes CASSLDPTYATNEKLFF. Full variable domain (outside the CDR3, taken from reference TRBV7-9 and TRBJ1-4): DTGVSQNPRHKITKRGQNVTFRCDPISEHNRLYWYRQTLGQGPEFLTYFQNEAQLEKSRLLSDRFSAERPKGSFSTLEIQRTEQGDSAMYLCASSLDPTYATNEKLFFGSGTQLSVL.

This clonotype was seen more than once but under ten times. The chain has TRBV5-4 and TRBJ2-5; 7 nucleotides align to TRBD1. V shed 3 bases and J 5 bases; nucleotides not matched to a gene: 7. This CDR3 is 14 amino acids long. The germline V gene has CDR1 SGHNT and CDR2 YYREEE (reference sequence). DNA of the CDR3: TGTGCCAGCAGCTCTCCCCGGGACAGTGAGACCCAGTACTTC. Its protein product is CASSSPRDSETQYF.

V is TRBV27 and J is TRBJ2-3; D uncertain. Trimming left V 3 bases short and J 1 base short, with 11 bases between. CDR3 length: 15 amino acids. Germline V gene sequence: CDR1 MNHEY, CDR2 SMNVEV (reference sequence). The CDR3 loop is CASSLGSWGTDTQYF. CDR3 sequence (DNA): TGTGCCAGCAGTTTGGGAAGTTGGGGCACAGATACGCAGTATTTT.

This clonotype was observed at least ten times. The chain combines TRBV11-2 with TRBJ1-5, with 7 bases matching TRBD1. This CDR3 is built from 13 residues. Germline loops: CDR1 SGHAT, CDR2 FQNNGV. V was clipped by 6 bases and J by 3 bases; unmatched bases: 2. CDR3 nucleotides: TGTGCCAGCAGAGGACAGGACAATCAGCCCCAGCATTTT. Its protein product is CASRGQDNQPQHF.

This clonotype was seen a few times. The J gene is TRBJ2-2, the V gene TRBV27, with 8 bases lining up with TRBD2. Germline V CDR1 and CDR2: MNHEY, SMNVEV (reference sequence). This CDR3 is built from 15 residues. The trim removed 7 bases at V and 3 bases at J, leaving 7 bases unmatched. The CDR3 region has the DNA TGTGCCAGCACTTCTCGACTAGCGTACACCGGGGAGCTGTTTTTT. This codes for CASTSRLAYTGELFF.

The sample holds a few counts of this clonotype. This chain links TRBV6-2 or TRBV6-3 with TRBJ2-1; 10 bases line up with TRBD2. Germline V CDR1 and CDR2: MNHEY, SVGEGT. The CDR3 sequence is 16 residues long. The V segment lost 7 bases and the J segment 8 bases; nucleotides outside the gene matches: 14. The CDR3 reads CASTTRTSGAGDEQFF. In DNA form, the CDR3 reads TGTGCCAGCACAACAAGGACTAGCGGAGCGGGGGATGAGCAGTTCTTC.

This clonotype was seen only a few times. CDR3 loop: CSARAPAGADTQYF. The CDR3, as DNA: TGCAGTGCTAGGGCCCCAGCGGGAGCAGATACGCAGTATTTT. V gene TRBV20-1 combines with J gene TRBJ2-3; 8 bases match TRBD2. Trimming at V came to 3 bases and at J to 4 bases, leaving 6 bases not matched to a gene. Per germline, CDR1 DFQATT and CDR2 SNEGSKA (reference sequence). The CDR3 is made up of 14 amino acids.

This clonotype was seen many times. V is TRBV7-8 and J is TRBJ1-2; 7 bases align to TRBD1. The CDR3 consists of 15 residues. Germline V gene data show CDR1 as SGHVS and CDR2 as FQNEAQ. J gave up 3 bases and V 0 bases, and 4 bases lay outside the gene matches. The CDR3: CASSLAPQGDYGYTF. For the CDR3, the DNA is TGTGCCAGCAGCTTAGCGCCCCAGGGGGACTATGGCTACACCTTC.

This clonotype was detected only a few times. The chain links TRBV12-3 or TRBV12-4 to TRBJ2-1, with TRBD1 identical over 12 bases. Losses at the gene ends were 6 bases for V and 4 bases for J; bases not matched to a gene: 13. The CDR3 covers 18 residues. CDR3 in DNA: TGTGCCAGCAGCGTAGAAGGGACAGGGGGCTTCGGATACAATGAGCAGTTCTTC. This translates into CASSVEGTGGFGYNEQFF.

This clonotype was seen repeatedly, ten times or more. One end of the junction does not line up with germline, which may come from a read error. The chain uses TRBV6-4 and TRBJ2-2, with TRBD1 matching 7 bases. The CDR3 has 13 residues. The germline gives CDR1 MRHNA, CDR2 SNTAGT. The CDR3 coding sequence is TGCGCCAGCAGTGACAGGGACACCGGGGAGCTGTTTTTT. Protein: CASSDRDTGELFF.

V is TRBV2 and J is TRBJ1-5; no definite D call. Germline V gene data show CDR1 as SNHLY and CDR2 as FYNNEI. V lost 7 bases and J lost 3, with 16 bases in between. The CDR3 is 15 amino acids. CDR3 nucleotide sequence: TGTGCCAGCAAACTCTCTGGGGAGGCCAATCAGCCCCAGCATTTT. This encodes CASKLSGEANQPQHF.

The chain carries TRBV5-6 and TRBJ2-1, with 11 bases matching TRBD2. V trimming: 4 bases; J trimming: 5 bases; junction bases outside the gene matches: 14. CDR3 length equals 18 residues. Per germline, CDR1 SGHDT and CDR2 YYEEEE. The CDR3 spells CASSQRWETSGSHNEQFF. CDR3 sequence (DNA): TGTGCCAGCAGCCAGCGGTGGGAAACTAGCGGGAGTCACAATGAGCAGTTCTTC.

This sequence joins TRBV29-1 and TRBJ2-7; 14 nucleotides align to TRBD2. V gave up 0 bases and J gave up 6 bases; unmatched junction bases: 1. CDR3 length: 14 residues. Germline V gene data show CDR1 as SQVTM and CDR2 as ANQGSEA. The CDR3 sequence: CSVEDGTSGGEQYF. CDR3 in DNA: TGCAGCGTTGAAGACGGGACTAGCGGGGGCGAGCAGTACTTC.

The chain links TRBV10-3 to TRBJ1-2; TRBD1 might be the D (5 bases). Germline V gene lookup returns CDR1 ENHRY and CDR2 SYGVKD. The CDR3 loop spans 14 amino acids. V lost 7 bases and J lost 7, with 19 bases in between. DNA of the CDR3: TGTGCCATCACTTCCGATCAGGGATTGTCTGGCTACACCTTC. Translation gives CAITSDQGLSGYTF.